The clone carrying this T cell receptor (beta chain) has a count of ten or more. Antigen: not known. The data were obtained in a study of T-cell reconstitution after alpha-beta-depleted transplantation in children. Findings and limits, study-wide: Roughly two months post-transplant, alpha-beta T cells reportedly originated from several hundred graft clones that had expanded. The origin of high day-60 TCRbeta diversity in some patients lay in surviving recipient T cells and thymic progenitors. One year after transplant, T-cell counts and diversity came mostly from newly produced T cells.

The CDR3 runs 19 residues. V was shortened by 1 base and J by 3 bases, with 23 bases between the two germline ends. The germline V gene has CDR1 MGHRA and CDR2 YSYEKL. The TCRbeta library was prepared with unique molecular identifiers. TCRdb recomputed calls from the PCR reads with MiXCR, one row per CDR3 protein. The sample holds hundreds of thousands of distinct CDR3 sequences, about 16% seen once. Sample: PBMCs, mostly from graft donor cells, taken 360 days after TCRalphabeta/CD19-depleted stem cell transplant. The V call is TRBV4-1, the J call TRBJ2-3, with D maybe TRBD2 (6 bases). This TCR came from a male patient aged 2-9 years who had a stem cell transplant for acute lymphoblastic leukemia, so the T cells may come from the graft donor. CDR3 loop: CASSQGRYLGGVGTDTQYF. CDR3 sequence (DNA): TGCGCCAGCAGCCAAGGCCGATATCTGGGGGGAGTTGGAACAGATACGCAGTATTTT.